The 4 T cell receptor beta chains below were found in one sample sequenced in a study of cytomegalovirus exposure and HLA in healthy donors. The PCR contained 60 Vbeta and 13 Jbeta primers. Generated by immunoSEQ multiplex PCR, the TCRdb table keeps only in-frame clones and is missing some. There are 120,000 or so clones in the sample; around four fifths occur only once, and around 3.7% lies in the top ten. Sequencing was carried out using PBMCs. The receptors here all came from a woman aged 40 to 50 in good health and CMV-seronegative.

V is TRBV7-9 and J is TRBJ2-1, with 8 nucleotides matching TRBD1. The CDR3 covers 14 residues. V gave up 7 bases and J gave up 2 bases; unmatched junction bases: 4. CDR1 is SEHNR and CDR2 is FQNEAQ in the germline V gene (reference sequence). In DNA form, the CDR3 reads TGTGCCAGCACTCGGACAGGGACCTACAATGAGCAGTTCTTC. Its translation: CASTRTGTYNEQFF.

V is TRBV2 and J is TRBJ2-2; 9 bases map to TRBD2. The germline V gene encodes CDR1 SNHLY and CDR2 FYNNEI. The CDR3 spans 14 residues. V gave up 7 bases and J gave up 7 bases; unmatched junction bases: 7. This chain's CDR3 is CASIVGTSNGELFF. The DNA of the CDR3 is TGTGCCAGCATAGTTGGGACTAGCAACGGGGAGCTGTTTTTT.

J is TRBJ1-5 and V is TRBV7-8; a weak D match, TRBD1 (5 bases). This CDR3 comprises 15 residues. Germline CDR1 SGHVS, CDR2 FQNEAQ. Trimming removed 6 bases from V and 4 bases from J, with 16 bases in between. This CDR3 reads CASRYDSLGNQPQHF. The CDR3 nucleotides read TGTGCCAGCAGATACGACAGCCTAGGGAATCAGCCCCAGCATTTT.

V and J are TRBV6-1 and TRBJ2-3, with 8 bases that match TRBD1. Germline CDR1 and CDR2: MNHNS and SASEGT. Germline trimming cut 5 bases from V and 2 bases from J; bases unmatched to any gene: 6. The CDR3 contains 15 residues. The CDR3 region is CASSSQGANTDTQYF. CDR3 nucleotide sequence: TGTGCCAGCAGTTCCCAGGGGGCTAACACAGATACGCAGTATTTT.